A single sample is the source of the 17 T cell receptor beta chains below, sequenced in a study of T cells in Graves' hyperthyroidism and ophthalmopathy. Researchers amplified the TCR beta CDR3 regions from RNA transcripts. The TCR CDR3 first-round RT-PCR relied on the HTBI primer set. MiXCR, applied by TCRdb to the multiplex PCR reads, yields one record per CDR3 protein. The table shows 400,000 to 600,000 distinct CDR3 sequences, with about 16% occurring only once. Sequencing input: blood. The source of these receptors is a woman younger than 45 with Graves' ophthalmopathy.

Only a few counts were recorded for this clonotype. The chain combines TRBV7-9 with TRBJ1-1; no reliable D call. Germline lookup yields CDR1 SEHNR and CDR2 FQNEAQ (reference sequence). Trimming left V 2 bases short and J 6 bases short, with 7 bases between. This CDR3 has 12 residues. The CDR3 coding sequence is TGTGCCAGCAGCTTAATGAGCCCTGAAGCTTTCTTT. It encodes CASSLMSPEAFF.

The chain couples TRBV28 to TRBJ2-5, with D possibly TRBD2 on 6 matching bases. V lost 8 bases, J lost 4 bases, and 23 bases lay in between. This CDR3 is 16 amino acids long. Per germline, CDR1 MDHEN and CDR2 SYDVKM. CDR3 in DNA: TGTGCCAGCCTTACTGGCCAGGCGGGGCGGAGAGAGACCCAGTACTTC. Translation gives CASLTGQAGRRETQYF.

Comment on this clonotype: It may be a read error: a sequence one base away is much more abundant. CDR3 DNA sequence: TGTGCCAGCAGCTTGTACAGTGGCACTGGAGCTTTCTTT. It codes for CASSLYSGTGAFF. V gene TRBV5-8 combines with J gene TRBJ2-2; no clear D gene. The J call is in doubt because the DNA end fits TRBJ1-1 better. This CDR3 spans 13 amino acids. Germline V gene lookup returns CDR1 SGHTS and CDR2 YDEGEE.

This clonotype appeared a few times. The CDR3 loop is CATSRDRATNEKLFF. CDR3 in DNA: TGTGCCACCAGCAGAGATAGGGCAACTAATGAAAAACTGTTTTTT. The rearrangement uses TRBV15 and TRBJ1-4, with D unclear. CDR3 size: 15 residues. Trimming removed 0 bases at V and 0 bases at J, with 5 bases between. From germline, CDR1 is LNHNV and CDR2 YYDKDF (reference sequence).

CDR3 bases: TGTGCCAGCAGTTACTCATGGCCTAGCGCGAACAATGAGCAGTTCTTC. It translates to CASSYSWPSANNEQFF. The chain carries TRBV7-2 and TRBJ2-1; possible D gene TRBD2, 6 bases. Germline lookup yields CDR1 SGHTA and CDR2 FQGNSA. V was shortened by 6 bases and J by 5 bases, with 20 bases between the two germline ends. The CDR3 contains 16 residues.

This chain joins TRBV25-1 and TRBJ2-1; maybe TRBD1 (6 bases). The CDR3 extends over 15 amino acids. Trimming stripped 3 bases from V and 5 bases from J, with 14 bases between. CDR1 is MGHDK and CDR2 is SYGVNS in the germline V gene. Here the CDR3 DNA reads TGTGCCAGCAGTGATCTGTCAGGGGATAACAATGAGCAGTTCTTC. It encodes CASSDLSGDNNEQFF.

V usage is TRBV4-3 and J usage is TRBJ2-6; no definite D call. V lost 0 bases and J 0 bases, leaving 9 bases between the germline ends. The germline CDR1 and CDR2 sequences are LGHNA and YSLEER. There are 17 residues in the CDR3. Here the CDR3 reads CASSQESSRSGANVLTF. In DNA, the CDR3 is TGCGCCAGCAGCCAAGAAAGTAGTCGCTCTGGGGCCAACGTCCTGACTTTC.

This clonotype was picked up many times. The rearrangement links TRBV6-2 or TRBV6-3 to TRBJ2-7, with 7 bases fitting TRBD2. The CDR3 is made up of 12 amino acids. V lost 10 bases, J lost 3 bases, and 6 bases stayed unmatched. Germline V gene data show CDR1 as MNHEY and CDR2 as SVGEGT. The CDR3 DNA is TGTGCCACCGGACTAGTCGACTACGAGCAGTACTTC. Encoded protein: CATGLVDYEQYF.

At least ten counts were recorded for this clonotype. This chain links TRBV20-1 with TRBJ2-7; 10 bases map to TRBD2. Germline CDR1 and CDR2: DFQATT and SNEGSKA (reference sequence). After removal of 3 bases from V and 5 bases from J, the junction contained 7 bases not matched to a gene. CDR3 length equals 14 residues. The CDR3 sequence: CSASRPSGSNEQYF. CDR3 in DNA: TGCAGTGCTAGTCGGCCTAGCGGGAGTAACGAGCAGTACTTC.

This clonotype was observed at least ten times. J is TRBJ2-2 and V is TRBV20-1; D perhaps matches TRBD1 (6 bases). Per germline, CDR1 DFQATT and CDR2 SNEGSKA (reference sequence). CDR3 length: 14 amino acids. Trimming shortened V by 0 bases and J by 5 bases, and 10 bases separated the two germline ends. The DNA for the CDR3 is TGCAGTGCTAGAGAAGGGGGTGGTACCGGGGAGCTGTTTTTT. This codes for CSAREGGGTGELFF.

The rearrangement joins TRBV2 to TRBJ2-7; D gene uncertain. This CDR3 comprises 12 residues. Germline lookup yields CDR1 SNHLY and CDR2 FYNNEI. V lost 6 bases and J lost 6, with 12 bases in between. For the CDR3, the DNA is TGTGCCAGCAGCCCACCATATAGCGAGCAGTACTTC. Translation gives CASSPPYSEQYF.

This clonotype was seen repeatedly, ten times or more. CDR3 in DNA: TGTGCCAGCACCCCAGGGGGGGCGTACCAAGAGACCCAGTACTTC. It is translated as CASTPGGAYQETQYF. This chain uses TRBV28 with TRBJ2-5; D could derive from TRBD1 or TRBD2 (7 bases each). V was shortened by 7 bases and J by 0 bases, with 15 bases between the two germline ends. The germline CDR1 and CDR2 sequences are MDHEN and SYDVKM. This CDR3 spans 15 amino acids.

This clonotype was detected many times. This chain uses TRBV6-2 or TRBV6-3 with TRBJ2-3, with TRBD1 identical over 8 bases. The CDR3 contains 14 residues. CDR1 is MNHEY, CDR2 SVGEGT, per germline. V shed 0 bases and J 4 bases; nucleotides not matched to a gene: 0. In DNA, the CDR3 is TGTGCCAGCAGTTACTCGGACAGGGCAGATACGCAGTATTTT. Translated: CASSYSDRADTQYF.

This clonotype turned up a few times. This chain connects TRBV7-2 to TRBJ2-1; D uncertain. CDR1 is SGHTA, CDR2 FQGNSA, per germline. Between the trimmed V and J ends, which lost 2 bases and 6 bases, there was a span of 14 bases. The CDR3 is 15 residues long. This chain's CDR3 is CASSLTSALSNEQFF. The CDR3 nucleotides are TGTGCCAGCAGCTTAACATCGGCTCTTTCCAATGAGCAGTTCTTC.

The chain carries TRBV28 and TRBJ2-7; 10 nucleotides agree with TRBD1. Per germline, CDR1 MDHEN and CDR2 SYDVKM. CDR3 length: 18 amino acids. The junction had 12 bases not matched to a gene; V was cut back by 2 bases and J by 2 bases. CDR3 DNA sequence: TGTGCCAGCAGTTTAATTCGGGCGGGGACAGGGGCTGCCTACGAGCAGTACTTC. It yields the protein CASSLIRAGTGAAYEQYF.

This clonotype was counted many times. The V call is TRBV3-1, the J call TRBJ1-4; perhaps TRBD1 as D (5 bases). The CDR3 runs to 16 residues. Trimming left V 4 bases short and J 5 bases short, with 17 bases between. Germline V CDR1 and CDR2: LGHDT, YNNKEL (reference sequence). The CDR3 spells CASSLRRGTRNEKLFF. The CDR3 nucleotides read TGTGCCAGCAGCCTCCGACGCGGGACGAGGAATGAAAAACTGTTTTTT.

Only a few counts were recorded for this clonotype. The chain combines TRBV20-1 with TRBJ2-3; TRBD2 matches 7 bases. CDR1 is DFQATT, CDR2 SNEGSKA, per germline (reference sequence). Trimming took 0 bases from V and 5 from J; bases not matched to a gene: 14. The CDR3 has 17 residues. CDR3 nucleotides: TGCAGTGCTAGAGATCCGCCTGGGGGAGGGCCGAGAGATACGCAGTATTTT. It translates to CSARDPPGGGPRDTQYF.